Following are 21 T cell receptor beta chains from one sample sequenced in a study of beta chain features in type 1 diabetes. Study-wide results and caveats: Among all four CD4+ subsets, Type 1 diabetes patients had TCRB CDR3s that were moderately but significantly shorter.

Since all of the isolated RNA was reverse transcribed, expressed TCRB transcripts were what got sequenced. TCRdb keeps only in-frame clones here, not all; method: immunoSEQ multiplex PCR. The table lists fewer than 300,000 clones, around 21% of them singletons. Their cognate antigens are unknown. The specimen sequenced was naive CD4+ T cells from blood. These TCRs come from a woman in her forties with type 1 diabetes.

The chain recombines TRBV19 with TRBJ1-2, with D tentatively TRBD1 (6 bases). Germline-derived CDR1 and CDR2 are LNHDA and SQIVND (reference sequence). Deletions cut 4 bases from V and 8 bases from J, with 11 bases between. There are 12 residues in the CDR3. The CDR3 loop is CASSTTGTGYTF. The DNA for the CDR3 is TGTGCCAGTAGTACTACAGGGACCGGCTACACCTTC.

This clone was recorded a few times. This chain uses TRBV28 with TRBJ2-7; a possible D gene is TRBD1 (6 bases). The CDR3 loop spans 16 amino acids. Germline assignment: CDR1 MDHEN and CDR2 SYDVKM. V dropped 3 bases and J dropped 2 bases, with 17 bases sitting between them. The CDR3: CASSFAQGNPAYEQYF. CDR3 coding DNA: TGTGCCAGCAGTTTTGCCCAGGGGAACCCTGCCTACGAGCAGTACTTC. The whole variable domain, filled in from reference TRBV28 and TRBJ2-7, reads DVKVTQSSRYLVKRTGEKVFLECVQDMDHENMFWYRQDPGLGLRLIYFSYDVKMKEKGDIPEGYSVSREKKERFSLILESASTNQTSMYLCASSFAQGNPAYEQYFGPGTRLTVT.

This chain joins TRBV5-1 and TRBJ2-5; D ambiguous. The CDR3 has 14 amino acids. Trimming took off 0 bases at V and 5 bases at J, with 11 bases between the two ends. CDR1 and CDR2 (germline): SGHRS, YFSETQ. Here the CDR3 DNA reads TGCGCCAGCAGCTTGGCCGCGGCGTTGGAGACCCAGTACTTC. Translated, it gives CASSLAAALETQYF.

This clone showed up just a few times. Other DNA sequences in the sample encode the same CDR3. The chain carries TRBV5-1 and TRBJ2-1, with D perhaps matching TRBD1 (6 bases). Germline CDR1 is SGHRS and CDR2 is YFSETQ. V gave up 2 bases and J gave up 10 bases, with 7 bases separating them. The CDR3 runs to 11 residues. The CDR3 loop reads CASSFDREQFF. The CDR3 nucleotides are TGCGCCAGCAGCTTCGACAGGGAGCAGTTCTTC.

This chain connects TRBV7-9 to TRBJ2-3, with D tentatively TRBD2 (5 bases). Germline CDR1 is SEHNR and CDR2 is FQNEAQ (reference sequence). V was trimmed by 3 bases and J by 4 bases, leaving 26 bases between them. The CDR3 totals 19 residues. The CDR3 protein is CASSFGLYLTAGSPDTQYF. For the CDR3, the DNA is TGTGCCAGCAGCTTCGGACTGTACCTAACGGCGGGTTCACCAGATACGCAGTATTTT.

This clone was counted between two and nine times. The rearrangement joins TRBV9 to TRBJ1-1; 7 nucleotides agree with TRBD1. Germline V gene sequence: CDR1 SGDLS, CDR2 YYNGEE. The length of the CDR3 is 15 residues. The ends lost 0 bases at V and 1 base at J; junction bases unmatched: 3. The CDR3 region has the DNA TGTGCCAGCAGCGTAGCGGGACAGCAGAACACTGAAGCTTTCTTT. This translates into CASSVAGQQNTEAFF.

The chain carries TRBV29-1 and TRBJ2-3, with TRBD2 identical over 12 bases. Germline CDR1 is SQVTM and CDR2 is ANQGSEA. The CDR3 extends over 14 amino acids. V dropped 6 bases and J dropped 2; count of bases not matched to a gene: 3. CDR3 in amino acids: CSVWTSGNTDTQYF. CDR3 nucleotide sequence: TGCAGCGTCTGGACTAGCGGGAACACAGATACGCAGTATTTT.

The V gene is TRBV10-3, the J gene TRBJ2-7; 9 bases fit TRBD2. CDR1 is ENHRY and CDR2 is SYGVKD in the germline V gene. After removal of 0 bases from V and 5 bases from J, the junction contained 5 bases not matched to a gene. This CDR3 contains 15 residues. CDR3 sequence: CAISESLAGLHEQYF. In DNA form, the CDR3 reads TGTGCCATCAGTGAGTCGCTAGCGGGACTCCACGAGCAGTACTTC.

V usage is TRBV4-1 and J usage is TRBJ1-4, with D maybe TRBD1 (5 bases). This CDR3 has 13 amino acids. Deletions cut 8 bases from V and 8 bases from J, with 15 bases between. The germline V gene has CDR1 MGHRA and CDR2 YSYEKL. In nucleotides, the CDR3 is TGCGCCAGCGGGGACGCGGGGAGGGAAAAACTGTTTTTT. Its translation: CASGDAGREKLFF.

Only a few counts were recorded for this clone. The chain is built from TRBV29-1 and TRBJ1-1; no firm D call. V lost 2 bases to trimming and J lost 7 bases, with 5 bases between them. CDR3 length: 10 residues. The germline V gene has CDR1 SQVTM and CDR2 ANQGSEA. For the CDR3, the DNA is TGCAGCGTTGAAAGGAGTGAAGCTTTCTTT. Translation gives CSVERSEAFF.

This clone has more than one count but fewer than ten. The chain joins TRBV7-9 to TRBJ2-7; tentative D call: TRBD1 (5 bases). The CDR3 totals 14 residues. Trimming cost V 7 bases and J 2 bases, with 15 bases left between them. The germline gives CDR1 SEHNR, CDR2 FQNEAQ (reference sequence). The CDR3 region is CASTMKGRPYEQYF. The CDR3 nucleotides are TGTGCCAGCACCATGAAGGGGCGGCCCTACGAGCAGTACTTC.

The CDR3 sequence is CASSGAPVEAFF. Here the CDR3 DNA reads TGTGCCAGCAGTGGGGCACCTGTCGAAGCTTTCTTT. The chain is built from TRBV2 and TRBJ1-1; D unclear. In germline, CDR1 is SNHLY, CDR2 FYNNEI. The CDR3 spans 12 residues. The ends were cut back, 4 bases at V and 8 bases at J, with 11 bases in the middle.

The V and J genes are TRBV7-3 and TRBJ1-1; D not certain. V lost 0 bases and J lost 0, with 5 bases in between. Germline CDR1 is SGHTA and CDR2 is FQGTGA. The CDR3 is made up of 14 amino acids. The CDR3 is CASSLTRLNTEAFF. The CDR3 nucleotides read TGTGCCAGCAGCTTAACCAGGCTGAACACTGAAGCTTTCTTT.

Comments on this clone: Other DNA sequences in this specimen translate into the identical CDR3. This sequence joins TRBV9 and TRBJ2-3; TRBD1 agrees at 9 bases. The CDR3 consists of 14 residues. The germline V gene encodes CDR1 SGDLS and CDR2 YYNGEE. With 3 bases clipped from V and 3 bases from J, the junction kept 2 bases outside the gene matches. For the CDR3, the DNA is TGTGCCAGCAGCGCGGGACAGGGAACAGATACGCAGTATTTT. Translated, it gives CASSAGQGTDTQYF.

The chain joins TRBV30 to TRBJ2-7; tentatively, D is TRBD1 (6 bases). CDR1 and CDR2 from the germline V gene are GTSNPN and SVGIG (reference sequence). The ends were cut back, 4 bases at V and 2 bases at J, with 12 bases in the middle. The CDR3 sequence is 13 residues long. This CDR3 is CAWTPDRTYEQYF. Here the CDR3 DNA reads TGTGCCTGGACCCCGGACAGAACCTACGAGCAGTACTTC.

This sequence joins TRBV27 and TRBJ2-6; D gene unclear. Germline assignment: CDR1 MNHEY and CDR2 SMNVEV (reference sequence). The CDR3 runs to 14 residues. V lost 5 bases, J lost 4 bases, and 9 bases lay in between. Here the CDR3 reads CASSLQTGANVLTF. The CDR3 DNA sequence: TGTGCCAGCAGTCTCCAAACAGGGGCCAACGTCCTGACTTTC. The complete variable domain, with remaining parts taken from reference TRBV27 and TRBJ2-6, reads EAQVTQNPRYLITVTGKKLTVTCSQNMNHEYMSWYRQDPGLGLRQIYYSMNVEVTDKGDVPEGYKVSRKEKRNFPLILESPSPNQTSLYFCASSLQTGANVLTFGAGSRLTVL.

V gene TRBV2 combines with J gene TRBJ1-1, with TRBD1 matching 7 bases. The CDR3 loop spans 14 amino acids. J gave up 1 base and V 4 bases, and 3 bases lay outside the gene matches. Per germline, CDR1 SNHLY and CDR2 FYNNEI. The CDR3 DNA reads TGTGCCAGCAGTGTCAACAGGGGGAACACTGAAGCTTTCTTT. Translating it yields CASSVNRGNTEAFF.

V and J are TRBV28 and TRBJ1-5; tentatively, D is TRBD1 (6 bases). CDR3 length equals 16 residues. V was trimmed by 6 bases and J by 6 bases, leaving 21 bases between them. Germline V gene data show CDR1 as MDHEN and CDR2 as SYDVKM. The CDR3 DNA reads TGTGCCAGCAGGTCGGACAGTGCCCCCCCGGGTCAGCCCCAGCATTTT. Protein sequence: CASRSDSAPPGQPQHF.

This chain uses TRBV4-3 with TRBJ2-7, with D possibly matching TRBD2 (6 bases). Trimming took 2 bases from V and 4 from J, leaving 15 bases between them. This CDR3 is built from 15 residues. Germline CDR1 is LGHNA and CDR2 is YSLEER. Written as DNA, the CDR3 is TGCGCCAGCAGCCAAAGGTTGGGGGGTATTTACGAGCAGTACTTC. Residues: CASSQRLGGIYEQYF.

This CDR3 is CASSLSPGHGANVLTF. The CDR3 DNA follows: TGTGCCAGCAGCTTAAGCCCAGGACATGGGGCCAACGTCCTGACTTTC. This rearrangement joins TRBV7-8 to TRBJ2-6; possibly TRBD1 for D (5 bases). V lost 2 bases and J 3 bases, leaving 11 bases between the germline ends. The V gene's germline CDR1 is SGHVS and CDR2 FQNEAQ. The CDR3 sequence is 16 residues long.

This clone was counted a few times. This sequence joins TRBV4-3 and TRBJ2-1, with a weak D call TRBD1 (5 bases). Germline CDR1 is LGHNA and CDR2 is YSLEER. Trimming shortened V by 1 base and J by 5 bases, and 15 bases separated the two germline ends. The CDR3 loop spans 16 amino acids. CDR3 loop: CASSQGSHRTNNEQFF. In nucleotides, the CDR3 is TGCGCCAGCAGCCAAGGGTCTCACAGGACAAACAATGAGCAGTTCTTC.